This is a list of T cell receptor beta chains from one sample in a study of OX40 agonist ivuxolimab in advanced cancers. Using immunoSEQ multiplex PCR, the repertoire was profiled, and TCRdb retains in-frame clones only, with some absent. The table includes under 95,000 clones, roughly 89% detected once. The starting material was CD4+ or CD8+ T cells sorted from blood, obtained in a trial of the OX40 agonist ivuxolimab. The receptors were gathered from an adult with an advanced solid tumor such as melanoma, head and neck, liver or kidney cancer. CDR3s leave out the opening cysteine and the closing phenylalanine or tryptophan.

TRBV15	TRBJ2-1	ATSRGPSGSYEQF
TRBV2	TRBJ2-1	ASSDSRVGNEQF
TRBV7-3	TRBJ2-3	ASSFPNSDTQY
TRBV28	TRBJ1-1	ASSRSGGARTEAF
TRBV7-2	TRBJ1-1	ASSPQDMNTEAF
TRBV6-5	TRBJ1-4	ASRTGTGNEKLF
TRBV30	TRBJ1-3	AWSVWESGNTIY
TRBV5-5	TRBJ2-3	ASSLGDTQY
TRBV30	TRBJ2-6	AWSRVGTGANVLT
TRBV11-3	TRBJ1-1	ASSSGGLNTEAF
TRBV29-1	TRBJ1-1	SAENTEAF
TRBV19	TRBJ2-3	ASSPLRDRVEGTQY
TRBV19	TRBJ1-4	ASLQKPNEKLF
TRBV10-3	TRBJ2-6	ASQVGRNSGANVLT
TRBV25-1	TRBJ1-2	ASSDPGTAYGYT
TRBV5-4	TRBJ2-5	ASSLDPTGHQETQY